This is a list of T cell receptor beta chains from one sample in a study of blood T cell repertoires in COVID-19. Some clones are missing from TCRdb's copy, which holds only in-frame ones; the method was immunoSEQ multiplex PCR. Among more than 350,000 clones, around 87% were seen once, and the ten largest hold more than 9%. Input material: peripheral blood. Receptors were obtained from a woman in her 30s with COVID-19, enrolled during active disease. Both conserved end residues are part of each CDR3. A D gene is named only where the DNA matches it firmly. The size of a clone is reported for some rows only, either as once, few or many, or as a class for expanded clones.

V gene	D gene	clone size	J gene	CDR3 DNA	CDR3 protein
TRBV6-6	.	.	TRBJ1-2	TGTGCCAGCAGTGGGACGGGAGCTAACTATGGCTACACCTTC	CASSGTGANYGYTF
TRBV7-9	.	.	TRBJ2-7	TGTGCCAGCAGCGCGGCGGCTAAGCGGGCCCCATCCTACGAGCAGTACTTC	CASSAAAKRAPSYEQYF
TRBV19	.	.	TRBJ2-2	TGTGCCAGTAGTATAGGACAGTTCACCGGGGAGCTGTTTTTT	CASSIGQFTGELFF
TRBV9	.	.	TRBJ2-2	TGTGCCAGCAGCGTAGATGAACGGGAGCTTACGAACACCGGGGAGCTGTTTTTT	CASSVDERELTNTGELFF
TRBV3-1/TRBV3-2	TRBD2	once	TRBJ2-5	TGTGCCAGCAGCGCTAGCGGGACCGGGTGGGAGACCCAGTACTTC	CASSASGTGWETQYF
TRBV24-1	TRBD2	.	TRBJ2-1	TGTGCCACCAGTGATTCCGGGACTAGCCATGAGCAGTTCTTC	CATSDSGTSHEQFF
TRBV6-5	.	.	TRBJ1-1	TGTGCCAGCAGTTACCAGGGTCAAGTCAACACTGAAGCTTTCTTT	CASSYQGQVNTEAFF
TRBV6-4	.	.	TRBJ1-4	TGTGCCAGCAGTGACTCGGCAGGGCTAAATGAAAAACTGTTTTTT	CASSDSAGLNEKLFF
TRBV5-5	TRBD2	.	TRBJ2-1	TGTGCCAGCAGCCCGACTAGCGGGCCTTACAATGAGCAGTTCTTC	CASSPTSGPYNEQFF
TRBV29-1	.	.	TRBJ2-2	TGCAGCGTTGGACATCAGAACACCGGGGAGCTGTTTTTT	CSVGHQNTGELFF
TRBV5-1	.	.	TRBJ2-7	TGCGCCAGCAGCTTGGCACAGGGGGGGTCCTACGAGCAGTACTTC	CASSLAQGGSYEQYF
TRBV6-4	TRBD1	once	TRBJ2-7	TGTGCCAGCAGTGACTCTCGGGGACAGGGCCTCTGCGAGCAGTACTTC	CASSDSRGQGLCEQYF
TRBV7-3	.	.	TRBJ2-5	TGTGCCAGCGGGGTGGGAGGGACCCAGTACTTC	CASGVGGTQYF
TRBV11-3	.	.	TRBJ2-2	TGTGCCAGCAGGGATACTCTAGCACATGGCGGGGAGCTGTTTTTT	CASRDTLAHGGELFF
TRBV25-1	.	.	TRBJ2-3	TGTGCCAGCAGTGAATGGGCAGGGACTCGTTGGGATACGCAGTATTTT	CASSEWAGTRWDTQYF
TRBV7-9	.	.	TRBJ1-1	TGTGCCAGCAGCGAGACAGTGAACACTGAAGCTTTCTTT	CASSETVNTEAFF
TRBV6-1	.	.	TRBJ1-2	TGTGCCAGCAGTGAGCCAGGGGAAGGCTACACCTTC	CASSEPGEGYTF
TRBV4-2	.	.	TRBJ1-6	TGTGCCAGCAGCCAAAGAGGGAGTTCACCCCTCCACTTT	CASSQRGSSPLHF
TRBV5-1	.	.	TRBJ2-7	TGCGCCAGCAGCGACCAGGGCTCTGGCGAGCAGTACTTC	CASSDQGSGEQYF
TRBV6-6	TRBD2	.	TRBJ2-1	TGTGCCAGCAGTTACCCTAGGGGGACTAGCGGAGAGCAGTTCTTC	CASSYPRGTSGEQFF
TRBV7-3	TRBD1	few	TRBJ2-1	TGTGCCAGCAGCGTGACAGGGGGAGTTGAGCAGTTCTTC	CASSVTGGVEQFF
TRBV12-3/TRBV12-4	.	.	TRBJ2-7	TGTGCCAGCAGTTTAATGGGAGGCGAGCAGTACTTC	CASSLMGGEQYF
TRBV6-5	.	.	TRBJ1-2	TGTGCCAGCACTCGAACTGGCAGGGCGGGGTATGGCTACACCTTC	CASTRTGRAGYGYTF
TRBV28	.	few	TRBJ1-1	TGTGCCAGCAGTTTACCCCTCGGTGCACAGGGAGAAACTGAAGCTTTCTTT	CASSLPLGAQGETEAFF
TRBV5-1	TRBD1	.	TRBJ2-3	TGCGCCAGCTCGACGGGACAGGGAGTTACTAGCACAGATACGCAGTATTTT	CASSTGQGVTSTDTQYF
TRBV18	TRBD1	once	TRBJ2-2	TGTGCCAGCTCTACCGGGACAGGGAACACCGGGGAGCTGTTTTTT	CASSTGTGNTGELFF
TRBV3-1/TRBV3-2	TRBD2	.	TRBJ2-1	TGTGCCAGCAGCCAACCCAGCGGGAGAGGCTACAATGAGCAGTTCTTC	CASSQPSGRGYNEQFF
TRBV9	.	.	TRBJ2-3	TGTGCCAGCAGCCGGGACCCTCACAGGGACACAGATACGCAGTATTTT	CASSRDPHRDTDTQYF
TRBV7-9	TRBD2	.	TRBJ2-7	TGTGCCAGCAGGGGGCGGGGGTCCTCTTGGGGCGAGCAGTACTTC	CASRGRGSSWGEQYF
TRBV3-1/TRBV3-2	TRBD1	.	TRBJ1-2	TGTGCCAGCAGCCCCCAGGGGACAGGGGGGGGCTACACCTTC	CASSPQGTGGGYTF
TRBV21-1	.	.	TRBJ2-1	TGTGCCAGCAGCAAAGCGCGGGAGTCTAGCAATGAGCAGTTCTTC	CASSKARESSNEQFF
TRBV18	TRBD1	.	TRBJ1-5	TGTGCCAGCTCAACAGTGGAGACAGGGGGGGGTCAGCCCCAGCATTTT	CASSTVETGGGQPQHF
TRBV14	TRBD1	.	TRBJ1-4	TGTGCCAGCAGCCTTGCGAGGGGGCGCGGAGCTAATGAAAAACTGTTTTTT	CASSLARGRGANEKLFF